This section outlines one TCR beta chain sequence together with its context. It has no known antigen specificity. Qualities for individual bases were not recorded, and no much larger clone is one base off. The data belong to a study of T cell responses to AZD1222 COVID-19 vaccine (dated by TCRdb to the early 2020s). Concerning the study at large: AZD1222 recipients with second doses at about 4 weeks or about 12 weeks were pooled, because spike-specific TCR depth and breadth did not differ between schedules. Enrollment into the trials was organized by age into subgroups of 18-55, 56-69 and 70-plus years, and those subgroups contained around 150, 28 and 57 TCR-sequenced participants, respectively. A total of 230 to 250 trial participants underwent TCR sequencing, of whom 200 to 220 received two doses of AZD1222 and 26 received two doses of the MenACWY control vaccine. The study at large found these results: Most participants were white British and females outnumbered males, and the authors suggested that clonal diversity may have been underestimated. After two AZD1222 doses, both the breadth and the depth of spike-specific TCRs were significantly higher than at day 0 and than in MenACWY recipients. Because no day 14 peak-response samples were available, the repertoires could be characterized only after the peak T cell response. The 56-69-year group was small, and its depth increase did not reach significance, likely because of low power. Vaccine-associated CD4 TCRs spanned the whole spike protein, with dominant responses in regions 160-218 and 743-854. Conclusions about previously exposed vaccinees were limited because only six AZD1222 recipients were SARS-CoV-2 seropositive at baseline. Nearly half of unique spike-specific TCRs reportedly recognized epitopes outside regions mutated in the B.1.351 and B.1.1.7 variants.

The CDR3 regions of human TCRbeta chains were analyzed by immunosequencing. In the paper's pipeline: Repertoire TCRs were checked for matches against a reference library of SARS-CoV-2-specific TCRs that had been generated using the MIRA antigen-specificity platform. Breadth meant the fraction of unique TCRs that were SARS-CoV-2-associated, whereas depth meant the fraction of total T cells that were SARS-CoV-2-associated. Using the MIRA data, every spike-specific TCR was mapped to the spike region that the TCR reacted to and assigned to either a CD4 or a CD8 class. Log10-transformed breadth and depth values were compared by one-way ANOVA with Sidak's multiple comparisons tests. TCRdb stores this immuneACCESS table with in-frame sequences only. Part of the clones is absent; in the studies checked, under half of the shortfall reflects unresolved V genes, and no reason is known for the rest. V and J calls plus clone size are reproduced from that table; the DNA served to infer D and trimming. For this sample the table gives tens of thousands of clones, of which approximately 85% were detected only once. Over 12% of the sample comes from the top ten.

The time point label, as the study defines it: baseline before first vaccination. Vaccinee samples came from UK trials COV001 and COV002, including a single-blind randomized controlled phase 2/3 trial of AZD1222 (ChAdOx1 nCoV-19) in healthy adults. For TCRbeta chain sequencing, PBMC samples from trial participants were taken at day 0 and at day 28 after the second dose. Based on the germline V gene (reference sequence), the CDR1 and CDR2 sequences are LGHDT and YNNKEL. Including the terminal cysteine and phenylalanine, the CDR3 comprises 17 residues. Just CDR3 DNA is preserved here, 51 bases in frame from base 1. The germline ends are 17 bases apart after V is trimmed by 0 bases and J by 6 bases.

The clonotype comes from an adult in good health. The receptor chain draws on TRBV3-1 (or the pseudogene TRBV3-2) and TRBJ1-4; TRBD1 could be the D gene, as 6 bases match. Sequences were derived from peripheral blood, sampled on day 0 of AZD1222 vaccination. The CDR3 region: CASSQDRRQVFDEKLFF. The nucleotide sequence reads TGTGCCAGCAGCCAAGATCGGAGACAGGTCTTTGATGAAAAACTGTTTTTT.